This T cell receptor beta chain was retrieved from a study of OX40 agonist ivuxolimab in advanced cancers. Across the study: Averaging 60 years in age, with a range of 23 to 79, the cohort was approximately 84% male.

Using immunoSEQ multiplex PCR, the repertoire was profiled, and TCRdb retains in-frame clones only, with some absent. Of about 32,000 clones listed, 80% to 90% are singletons. Overall study results and limits: What antigens the expanded peripheral T cells recognized was never established. Expanded clones were, on average, more numerous among CD8+ T cells than CD4+. Both blood CD4+ and CD8+ T cells showed clonal growth by week 6 at 0.1 to 3.0 mg/kg.

Germline-derived CDR1 and CDR2 are SGHTA and FQGNSA. The CDR3 sequence is 12 residues long. About this clone: Its antigen is still unknown. The junction and the germline gene differ at one end; a read error may be behind it.

The sequencing used CD4+ or CD8+ T cells sorted from blood, collected in a trial of the OX40 agonist ivuxolimab. The sequence was obtained from an adult with an advanced solid tumor such as melanoma, head and neck, liver or kidney cancer. This rearrangement joins TRBV7-2 to TRBJ2-1, with 10 bases lining up with TRBD1. The CDR3 nucleotides read TGTGCCAGCAGCGTTCCGGGACAGGGGAGGCTCTTC. This encodes CASSVPGQGRLF.